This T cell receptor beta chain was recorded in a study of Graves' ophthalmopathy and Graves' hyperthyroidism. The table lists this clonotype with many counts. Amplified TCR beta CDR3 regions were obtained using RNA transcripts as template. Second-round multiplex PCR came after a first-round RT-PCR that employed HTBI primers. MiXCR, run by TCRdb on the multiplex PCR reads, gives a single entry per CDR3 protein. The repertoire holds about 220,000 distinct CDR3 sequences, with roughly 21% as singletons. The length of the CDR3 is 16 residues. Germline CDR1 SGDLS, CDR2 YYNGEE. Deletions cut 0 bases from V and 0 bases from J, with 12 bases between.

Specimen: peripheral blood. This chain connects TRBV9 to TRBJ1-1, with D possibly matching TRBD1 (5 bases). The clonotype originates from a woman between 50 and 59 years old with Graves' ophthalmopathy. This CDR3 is CASSVAPGRLNTEAFF. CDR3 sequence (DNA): TGTGCCAGCAGCGTAGCCCCGGGACGGCTGAACACTGAAGCTTTCTTT.